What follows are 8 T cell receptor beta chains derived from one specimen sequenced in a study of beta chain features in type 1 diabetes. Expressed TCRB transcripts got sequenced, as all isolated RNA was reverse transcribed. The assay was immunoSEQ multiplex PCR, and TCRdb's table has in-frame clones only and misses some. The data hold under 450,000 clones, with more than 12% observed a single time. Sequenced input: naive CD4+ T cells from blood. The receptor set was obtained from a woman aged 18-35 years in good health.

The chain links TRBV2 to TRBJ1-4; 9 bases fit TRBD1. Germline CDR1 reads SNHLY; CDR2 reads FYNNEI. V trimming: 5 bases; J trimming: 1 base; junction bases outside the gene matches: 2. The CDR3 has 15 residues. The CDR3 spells CASSPDRGTNEKLFF. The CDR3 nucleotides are TGTGCCAGCAGTCCGGACAGGGGAACTAATGAAAAACTGTTTTTT. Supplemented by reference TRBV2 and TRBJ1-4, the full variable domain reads EPEVTQTPSHQVTQMGQEVILRCVPISNHLYFYWYRQILGQKVEFLVSFYNNEISEKSEIFDDQFSVERPDGSNFTLKIRSTKLEDSAMYFCASSPDRGTNEKLFFGSGTQLSVL.

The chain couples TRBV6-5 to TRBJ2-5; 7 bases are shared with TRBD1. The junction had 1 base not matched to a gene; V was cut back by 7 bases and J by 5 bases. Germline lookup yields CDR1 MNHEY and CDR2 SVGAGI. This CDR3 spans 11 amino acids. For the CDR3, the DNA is TGTGCCAGCACCAGGGGGGAGACCCAGTACTTC. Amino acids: CASTRGETQYF.

This CDR3 reads CASSLVTGSGNTIYF. CDR3 DNA: TGCGCCAGCAGCCTAGTAACAGGGTCTGGAAACACCATATATTTT. The rearrangement uses TRBV5-1 and TRBJ1-3; D might be TRBD1 (6 bases). The germline V gene has CDR1 SGHRS and CDR2 YFSETQ. The CDR3 covers 15 residues. Between the trimmed V and J ends, which lost 4 bases and 1 base, there was a span of 12 bases. Based on the CDR3 plus reference TRBV5-1 and TRBJ1-3, the full variable domain is KAGVTQTPRYLIKTRGQQVTLSCSPISGHRSVSWYQQTPGQGLQFLFEYFSETQRNKGNFPGRFSGRQFSNSRSEMNVSTLELGDSALYLCASSLVTGSGNTIYFGEGSWLTVV.

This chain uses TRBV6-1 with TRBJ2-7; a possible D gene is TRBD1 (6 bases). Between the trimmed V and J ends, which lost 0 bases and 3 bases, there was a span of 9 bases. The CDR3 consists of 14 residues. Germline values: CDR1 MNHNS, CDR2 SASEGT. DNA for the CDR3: TGTGCCAGCAGTGAAGCGGGACAAGTCTACGAGCAGTACTTC. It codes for CASSEAGQVYEQYF.

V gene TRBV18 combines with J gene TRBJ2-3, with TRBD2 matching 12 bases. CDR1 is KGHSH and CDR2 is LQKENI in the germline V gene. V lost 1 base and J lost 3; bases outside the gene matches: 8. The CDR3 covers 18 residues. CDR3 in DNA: TGTGCCAGCTCACCACGCTCTCTAGCGGGAGGGTTAACAGATACGCAGTATTTT. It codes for CASSPRSLAGGLTDTQYF.

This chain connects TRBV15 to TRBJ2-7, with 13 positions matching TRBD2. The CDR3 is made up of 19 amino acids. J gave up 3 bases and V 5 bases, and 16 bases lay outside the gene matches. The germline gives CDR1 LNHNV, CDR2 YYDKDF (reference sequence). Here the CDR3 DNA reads TGTGCCACCAGCCCCCTCAATCCCGGGACTAGCGGGACCGTCTACGAGCAGTACTTC. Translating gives CATSPLNPGTSGTVYEQYF.

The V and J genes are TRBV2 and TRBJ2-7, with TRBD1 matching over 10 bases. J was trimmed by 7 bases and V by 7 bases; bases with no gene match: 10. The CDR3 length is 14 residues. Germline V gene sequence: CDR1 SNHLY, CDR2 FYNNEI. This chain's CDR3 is CASTPGTGVGEQYF. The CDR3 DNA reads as TGTGCCAGCACCCCCGGGACAGGGGTGGGGGAGCAGTACTTC. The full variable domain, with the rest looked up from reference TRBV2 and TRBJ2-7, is EPEVTQTPSHQVTQMGQEVILRCVPISNHLYFYWYRQILGQKVEFLVSFYNNEISEKSEIFDDQFSVERPDGSNFTLKIRSTKLEDSAMYFCASTPGTGVGEQYFGPGTRLTVT.

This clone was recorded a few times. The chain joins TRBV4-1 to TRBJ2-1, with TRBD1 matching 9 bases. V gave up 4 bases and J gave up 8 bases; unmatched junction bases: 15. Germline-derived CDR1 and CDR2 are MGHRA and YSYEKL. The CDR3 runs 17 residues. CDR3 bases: TGCGCCAGCAGCCCTATTAAAACAGGGGGCGGAATAGATGAGCAGTTCTTC. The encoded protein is CASSPIKTGGGIDEQFF.